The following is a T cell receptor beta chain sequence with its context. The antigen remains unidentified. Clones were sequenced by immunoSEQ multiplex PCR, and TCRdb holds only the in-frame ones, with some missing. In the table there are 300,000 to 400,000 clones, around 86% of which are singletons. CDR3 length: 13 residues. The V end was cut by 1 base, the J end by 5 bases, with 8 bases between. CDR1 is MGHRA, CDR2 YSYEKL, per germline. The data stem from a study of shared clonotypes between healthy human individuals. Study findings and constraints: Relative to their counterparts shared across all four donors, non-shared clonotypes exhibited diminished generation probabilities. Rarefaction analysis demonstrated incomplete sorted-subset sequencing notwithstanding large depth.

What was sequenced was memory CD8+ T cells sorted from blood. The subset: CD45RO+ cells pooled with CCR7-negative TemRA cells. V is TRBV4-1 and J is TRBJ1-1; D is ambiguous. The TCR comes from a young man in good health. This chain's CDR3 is CASSQATGTEAFF. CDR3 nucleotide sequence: TGCGCCAGCAGCCAAGCCACCGGGACTGAAGCTTTCTTT.